A single TCR beta chain is shown here with its context. This entry is derived from a study of blood T cell repertoires in COVID-19. Study-level information: Whether acute or convalescent, the COVID-19 samples came from the United States, Italy and Spain.

Per the original methods: Estimated nucleated cell counts came from reference gene primer amplification. The protocol was immunoSEQ multiplex PCR, while the TCRdb copy is restricted to in-frame clones and leaves out a portion. The V and J calls and clone size come from that table; D and trimming were worked out from the DNA. The sample records fewer than 600,000 clones, 75% to 90% being singletons. Seattle's enrolled individuals joined amid active infection and were then monitored longitudinally. Germline V gene data show CDR1 as MGHDK and CDR2 as SYGVNS. With 5 bases clipped from V and 6 bases from J, the junction kept 4 bases outside the gene matches. The CDR3 is made up of 13 amino acids.

The TCR sequence derives from a man between 18 and 35 years old with COVID-19, enrolled during active disease. Sequencing was done on a sample of peripheral blood. J is TRBJ1-2 and V is TRBV25-1; 9 bases are a match to TRBD1. The CDR3 sequence: CASSQQGAHGYTF. CDR3 DNA sequence: TGTGCCAGCAGTCAACAGGGGGCCCATGGCTACACCTTC.